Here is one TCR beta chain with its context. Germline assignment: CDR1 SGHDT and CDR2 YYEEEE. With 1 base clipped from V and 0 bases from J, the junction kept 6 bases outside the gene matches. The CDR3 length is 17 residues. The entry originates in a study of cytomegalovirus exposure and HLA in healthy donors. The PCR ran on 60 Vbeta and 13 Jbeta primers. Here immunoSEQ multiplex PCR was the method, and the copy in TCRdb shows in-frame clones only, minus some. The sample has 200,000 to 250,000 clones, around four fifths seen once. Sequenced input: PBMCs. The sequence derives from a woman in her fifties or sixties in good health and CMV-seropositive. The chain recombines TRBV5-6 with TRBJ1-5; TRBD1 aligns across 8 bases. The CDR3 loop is CASSLIQGVRSNQPQHF. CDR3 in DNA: TGTGCCAGCAGCTTGATACAGGGGGTCCGTAGCAATCAGCCCCAGCATTTT.